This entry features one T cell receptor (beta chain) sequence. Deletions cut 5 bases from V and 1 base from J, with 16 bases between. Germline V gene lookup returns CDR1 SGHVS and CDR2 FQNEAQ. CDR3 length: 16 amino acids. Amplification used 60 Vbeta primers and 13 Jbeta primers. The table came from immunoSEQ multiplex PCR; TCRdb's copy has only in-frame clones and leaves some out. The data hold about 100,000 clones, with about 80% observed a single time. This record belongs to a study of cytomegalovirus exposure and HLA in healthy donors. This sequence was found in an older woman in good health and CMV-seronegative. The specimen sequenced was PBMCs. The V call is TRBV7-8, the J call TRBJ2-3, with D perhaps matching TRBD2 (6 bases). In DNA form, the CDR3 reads TGTGCCAGCAGCCTGATGGTGCGGGGAGGCACAGATACGCAGTATTTT. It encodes CASSLMVRGGTDTQYF. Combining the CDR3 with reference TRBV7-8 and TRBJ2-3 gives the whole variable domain GAGVSQSPRYKVAKRGQDVALRCDPISGHVSLFWYQQALGQGPEFLTYFQNEAQLDKSGLPSDRFFAERPEGSVSTLKIQRTQQEDSAVYLCASSLMVRGGTDTQYFGPGTRLTVL.